This T cell receptor beta chain was profiled in a study of human T cells and chemical hapten exposure. Overall study findings and caveats: The study found expanded TCRs formed significantly more large CDR3 similarity clusters than controls.

The CDR3 runs 13 residues. CDR1 MDHEN and CDR2 SYDVKM come from the germline V gene. Trimming at V came to 6 bases and at J to 6 bases, leaving 6 bases not matched to a gene. This clonotype was seen repeatedly, ten times or more. Its antigen is currently unknown. Original data processing: Samples ranged from about 23,224 to 700,000 TCRs, with a median of approximately 100,000. A single record per CDR3 protein comes from TCRdb applying MiXCR to the RACE reads. The V and J calls were not made by the authors but by TCRdb's processing. The sample has some 120,000 distinct CDR3 sequences, 9.5% to 13% seen once. Time point defined: patch test 1, 2 weeks after DPC sensitization. Treatment: therapeutic diphenylcyclopropenone sensitization with weekly scalp DPC.

Sequences were derived from whole blood, sampled in connection with sensitization to the hapten diphenylcyclopropenone (DPC). This rearrangement joins TRBV28 to TRBJ2-7; 9 bases match TRBD1. The source of this sequence is a woman between 50 and 59 years old with alopecia areata. Some clones in this sample may be carry-over from other donors' samples. CDR3 residues: CASSEWTGAEQYF. CDR3 sequence (DNA): TGTGCCAGCAGCGAATGGACAGGGGCCGAGCAGTACTTC.